This T cell receptor (beta chain) comes out of a study of immune cell composition in non-small cell lung cancer. The ends were cut back, 0 bases at V and 3 bases at J, with 8 bases in the middle. Germline V gene lookup returns CDR1 GTSNPN and CDR2 SVGIG (reference sequence). CDR3 size: 14 residues. As to this clone: What it binds is unknown.

Study-wide points: Squamous carcinomas (about 75%) more often had tumour-associated clones >0.5% than adenocarcinomas (roughly 33%).

Assay used: immunoSEQ multiplex PCR; TCRdb lists only in-frame clones, some missing. In the table there are over 15,000 clones, 77% of which are singletons. Normal lung was taken at the farthest possible site, at least 3 cm from tumour. These data were also reused for a study on CD4 T cells in lung cancer. That publication notes: Neoantigen-specific CD4+ T-cell clones and TCRs were isolated from blood.

The source is a human donor with non-small cell lung cancer. Sequenced input: non-adjacent lung tissue. The chain links TRBV30 to TRBJ2-2; D is perhaps TRBD1 (6 bases). CDR3 region: CAWSVKGDTGELFF. CDR3 DNA: TGTGCCTGGAGTGTAAAGGGGGACACCGGGGAGCTGTTTTTT.